This TCR beta chain was found in a study of blood T cells in healthy people across ages. Deletions cut 1 base from V and 7 bases from J, with 14 bases between. The germline CDR1 and CDR2 sequences are SGHVS and FQNEAQ. This CDR3 spans 15 amino acids. This clonotype was picked up a small number of times. A second PCR of roughly 6 to 12 cycles used a sample-barcoded 5' primer and a J-beta primer mix. Each CDR3 protein is one row after TCRdb ran MiXCR on the 5' RACE reads. There are some 1 million distinct CDR3 sequences in the sample; 45% occur only once, and 15% to 20% lies in the top ten. V gene TRBV7-8 combines with J gene TRBJ2-1; D tentatively fits TRBD1 or TRBD2 (5 bases each). This sequence was found in a woman in her fifties or sixties in good health. Sequenced sample: blood. The CDR3 spells CASSLDSQGVNEQFF. CDR3 nucleotides: TGTGCCAGCAGCTTAGATTCGCAGGGAGTTAATGAGCAGTTCTTC.